Shown below are 8 T cell receptor beta chains from a single sample sequenced in a study of technical replicates of blood from several donors. TCRdb's table, derived via immunoSEQ multiplex PCR, lists solely in-frame clones and lacks some. The sample shows just over 80,000 clones, roughly 94% of them seen only once. Sequenced sample: T cells isolated from PBMCs. The receptors originated from a human donor in good health.

This rearrangement joins TRBV11-2 to TRBJ2-3; 7 nucleotides line up with TRBD2. V gave up 2 bases and J gave up 3 bases; unmatched junction bases: 2. The V gene's germline CDR1 is SGHAT and CDR2 FQNNGV. The CDR3 contains 14 residues. The CDR3 here is CASSLMGGTDTQYF. The CDR3 DNA follows: TGTGCCAGCAGCTTAATGGGAGGGACAGATACGCAGTATTTT.

The chain has TRBV18 and TRBJ2-7, with TRBD1 matching over 7 bases. V lost 3 bases and J lost 3; bases outside the gene matches: 8. Germline assignment: CDR1 KGHSH and CDR2 LQKENI. The length of the CDR3 is 15 residues. This CDR3 reads CASSPQNRDSYEQYF. The CDR3 nucleotides read TGTGCCAGCTCACCGCAAAATCGGGACAGCTACGAGCAGTACTTC.

The V and J genes are TRBV27 and TRBJ1-1; D gene ambiguous. Trimming removed 6 bases at V and 1 base at J, with 15 bases between. Germline CDR1 and CDR2: MNHEY and SMNVEV (reference sequence). The CDR3 sequence is 15 residues long. The CDR3 coding sequence is TGTGCCAGCAGCCTCCGACGCGGTGGGAACACTGAAGCTTTCTTT. Translated, it gives CASSLRRGGNTEAFF.

This chain links TRBV2 with TRBJ1-2; tentative D call: TRBD1 (5 bases). Germline lookup yields CDR1 SNHLY and CDR2 FYNNEI. V lost 4 bases and J 3 bases, leaving 12 bases between the germline ends. The CDR3 consists of 14 residues. This chain's CDR3 is CASSVSGRDYGYTF. Written as DNA, the CDR3 is TGTGCCAGCAGTGTATCCGGCAGGGACTATGGCTACACCTTC.

The chain is built from TRBV28 and TRBJ1-5; unclear D gene. CDR1 and CDR2 (germline): MDHEN, SYDVKM. Trimming stripped 4 bases from V and 1 base from J, with 17 bases between. The CDR3 totals 17 residues. CDR3 sequence reads: CASSSWRGRSSNQPQHF. The CDR3 DNA is TGTGCCAGCAGTTCTTGGCGGGGTCGATCGAGCAATCAGCCCCAGCATTTT.

The chain links TRBV10-3 to TRBJ2-3; no clear D. The germline CDR1 and CDR2 sequences are ENHRY and SYGVKD. The CDR3 spans 11 residues. V was clipped by 4 bases and J by 6 bases, with 5 bases between them. CDR3: CAISAMDTQYF. For the CDR3, the DNA is TGTGCCATCAGTGCAATGGATACGCAGTATTTT.

The chain joins TRBV6-9 to TRBJ1-1, with 8 bases lining up with TRBD1. Germline CDR1 and CDR2: MNHGY and SVAAGI. The CDR3 is 13 amino acids. J was trimmed by 5 bases and V by 5 bases; bases with no gene match: 4. In nucleotides, the CDR3 is TGTGCCAGCAGTACAACAGGGGGAACTGAAGCTTTCTTT. This encodes CASSTTGGTEAFF.

This chain joins TRBV29-1 and TRBJ1-2; 9 nucleotides line up with TRBD1. Trimming at V came to 6 bases and at J to 6 bases, leaving 2 bases not matched to a gene. Per germline, CDR1 SQVTM and CDR2 ANQGSEA. The CDR3 is made up of 11 amino acids. CDR3 DNA: TGCAGCGTCCGACAGGGGGATGGCTACACCTTC. Amino acids: CSVRQGDGYTF.